The T cell receptor (beta chain) under discussion was sequenced for a study of T cell responses to AZD1222 COVID-19 vaccine. In its sample, this clone was seen once. Its antigen is as yet unknown. Clones were read by immunoSEQ multiplex PCR, and TCRdb kept only the in-frame ones, dropping some. The sample includes about 15,000 clones, roughly 90% of them seen just once. General study findings and limits: Baseline antibody screening turned up just a handful of seropositive AZD1222 recipients. Following two doses of AZD1222, Spike-specific TCR breadth and depth rose. Spike regions recognized by vaccine-associated CD4 TCRs spanned the protein, led by 160-218 and 743-854. The donor cohort was predominantly white British with a female majority, and clonal diversity may have been underestimated.

The V end lost 4 bases, the J end lost 5 bases, and 15 bases lay between the germline ends. Per germline, CDR1 SGHTA and CDR2 FQGNSA. The CDR3 spans 15 residues. The sequence was collected from an adult who received the AZD1222 COVID-19 vaccine. The rearrangement uses TRBV7-2 and TRBJ1-5; perhaps TRBD1 as D (6 bases). The sample in question was peripheral blood, obtained 28 days after the second AZD1222 dose. CDR3 region: CASSSRGGGDQPQHF. The CDR3 DNA is TGTGCCAGCAGCTCCCGGGGAGGGGGAGATCAGCCCCAGCATTTT.